The T cell receptor (beta chain) under discussion was sequenced for a study of control samples from healthy donors and cancer patients. The CDR3 length is 15 residues. Germline V gene data show CDR1 as SGHDN and CDR2 as FVKESK. Trimming pared 6 bases from V and 2 bases from J, leaving 16 bases between. The repertoire was sequenced with immunoSEQ multiplex PCR; TCRdb's copy has only in-frame clones and lacks some. The sample lists approximately 94,000 clones, roughly 84% occurring once. The sample taken for sequencing was PBMCs. This sequence joins TRBV14 and TRBJ1-2, with a possible D match to TRBD1 (5 bases). The clonotype originates from a man between 65 and 85 years old with lung cancer. This chain's CDR3 is CASRKTGVTNYGYTF. CDR3 in DNA: TGTGCCAGCAGAAAGACGGGGGTAACCAACTATGGCTACACCTTC.